The 7 T cell receptor beta chains reported below all come from one sample, sequenced in a study of T and B cells in COVID-19 patients (dated by TCRdb to the early 2020s). TRB repertoires were amplified from 250-500 ng of genomic DNA extracted from blood. TCRdb names Illumina MiSeq as the instrument used. TRB rearrangements were amplified by multiplex PCR with BIOMED2 TRB-A/B primer pools. The public reads were quality trimmed at Q25 with fastp and then assembled into clones with MiXCR by TCRdb, keeping productive beta chains. Each CDR3 protein appears once, grouped with its most common genes and DNA. Across this sample there are 4,000 to 6,000 distinct CDR3 sequences, with around a quarter seen only once. The top ten hold 5% to 7% of the sample. The material sequenced was blood. The receptor source for this set is a human donor with active COVID-19.

About this clonotype itself: A much larger clone differs from this one at a single base, so this may be a read error. This chain uses TRBV6-5 with TRBJ2-5; 9 nucleotides agree with TRBD1. The germline V gene encodes CDR1 MNHEY and CDR2 SVGAGI. The ends lost 7 bases at V and 4 bases at J; junction bases unmatched: 10. CDR3 length: 15 amino acids. CDR3 sequence: CASTPGTGFVETQYF. The CDR3 DNA follows: TGTGCCAGCACTCCCGGGACAGGGTTCGTAGAGACCCAGTACTTC.

This chain connects TRBV18 to TRBJ1-1; no reliable D call. This CDR3 spans 14 amino acids. Trimming left V 3 bases short and J 0 bases short, with 8 bases between. The V gene's germline CDR1 is KGHSH and CDR2 LQKENI. CDR3 region: CASSPGGMNTEAFF. The CDR3 DNA sequence: TGTGCCAGCTCACCTGGCGGGATGAACACTGAAGCTTTCTTT.

The chain employs TRBV20-1 and TRBJ2-7; TRBD2 might be the D (5 bases). CDR3 length equals 14 residues. The ends were cut back, 6 bases at V and 2 bases at J, with 17 bases in the middle. Looked up from germline, CDR1 is DFQATT and CDR2 is SNEGSKA (reference sequence). The CDR3 region has the DNA TGCAGTGCCCCACGGGGAACAGTGACCTACGAGCAGTACTTC. Translating it yields CSAPRGTVTYEQYF.

Regarding this clonotype: A read error may be the cause here, since a much bigger clone is one base away. The chain employs TRBV2 and TRBJ1-2; D unresolved. Trimming left V 3 bases short and J 0 bases short, with 2 bases between. Germline lookup yields CDR1 SNHLY and CDR2 FYNNEI. This CDR3 region has 12 residues. CDR3 in amino acids: CASSDPNYGYTF. CDR3 bases: TGTGCCAGCAGTGACCCTAACTATGGCTACACCTTC.

By sample fraction, this clonotype is medium-sized. The V call is TRBV6-5, the J call TRBJ2-5; D perhaps matches TRBD2 (7 bases). V lost 8 bases, J lost 5 bases, and 12 bases lay in between. Germline CDR1 MNHEY, CDR2 SVGAGI. The CDR3 is 12 residues long. The DNA for the CDR3 is TGTGCCAGCCAAAAGGGGGGGGAGACCCAGTACTTC. It is translated as CASQKGGETQYF.

The chain links TRBV11-2 to TRBJ1-4; TRBD1 aligns across 7 bases. CDR1 and CDR2 from the germline V gene are SGHAT and FQNNGV. The CDR3 length is 14 residues. V was pared by 5 bases and J by 5 bases, with 5 bases of the junction left unmatched. The CDR3 bases are TGTGCCAGCAGCCCGGCAGGGGGGAATGAAAAACTGTTTTTT. It is translated as CASSPAGGNEKLFF.

V gene TRBV5-6 combines with J gene TRBJ2-7; D not resolved. Looked up from germline, CDR1 is SGHDT and CDR2 is YYEEEE. This CDR3 is 11 amino acids long. V shed 6 bases and J shed 6 bases, with 10 bases lying between them. The CDR3 reads CASIRDSEQYF. The CDR3, as DNA: TGTGCCAGCATAAGGGATAGCGAGCAGTACTTC.